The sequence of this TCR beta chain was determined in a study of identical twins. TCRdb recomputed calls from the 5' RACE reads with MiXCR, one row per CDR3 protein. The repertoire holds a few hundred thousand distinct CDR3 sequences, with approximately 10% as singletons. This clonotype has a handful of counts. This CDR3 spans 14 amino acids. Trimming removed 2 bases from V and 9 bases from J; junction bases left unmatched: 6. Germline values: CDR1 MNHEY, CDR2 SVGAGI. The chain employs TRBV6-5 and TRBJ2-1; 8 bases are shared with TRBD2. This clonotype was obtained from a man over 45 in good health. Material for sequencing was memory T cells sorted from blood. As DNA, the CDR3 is TGTGCCAGCAGTTACCTCGGGACTAGAGGTGAGCAGTTCTTC. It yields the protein CASSYLGTRGEQFF.